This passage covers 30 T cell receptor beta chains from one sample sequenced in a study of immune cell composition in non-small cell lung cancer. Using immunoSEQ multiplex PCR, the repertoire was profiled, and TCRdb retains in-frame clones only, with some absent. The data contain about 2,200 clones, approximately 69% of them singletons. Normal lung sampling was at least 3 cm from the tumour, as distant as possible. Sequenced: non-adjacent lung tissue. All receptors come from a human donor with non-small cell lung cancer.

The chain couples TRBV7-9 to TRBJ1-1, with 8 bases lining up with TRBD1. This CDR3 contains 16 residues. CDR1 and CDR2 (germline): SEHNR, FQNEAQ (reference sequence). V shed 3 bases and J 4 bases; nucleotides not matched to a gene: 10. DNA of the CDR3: TGTGCCAGCAGCTTCGGGACAGGCCTCCGGACCACTGAAGCTTTCTTT. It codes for CASSFGTGLRTTEAFF.

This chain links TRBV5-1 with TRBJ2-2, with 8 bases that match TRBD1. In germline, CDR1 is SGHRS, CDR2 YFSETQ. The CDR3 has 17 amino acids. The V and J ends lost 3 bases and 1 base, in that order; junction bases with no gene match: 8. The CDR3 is CASSSGTGAGNTGELFF. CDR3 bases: TGCGCCAGCAGCTCGGGGACAGGAGCTGGGAACACCGGGGAGCTGTTTTTT.

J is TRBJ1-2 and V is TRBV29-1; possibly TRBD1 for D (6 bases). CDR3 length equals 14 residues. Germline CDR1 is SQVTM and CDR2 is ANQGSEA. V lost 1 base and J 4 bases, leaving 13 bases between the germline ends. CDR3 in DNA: TGCAGCGTTGAAGTCGGGGACATGATCTATGGCTACACCTTC. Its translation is CSVEVGDMIYGYTF.

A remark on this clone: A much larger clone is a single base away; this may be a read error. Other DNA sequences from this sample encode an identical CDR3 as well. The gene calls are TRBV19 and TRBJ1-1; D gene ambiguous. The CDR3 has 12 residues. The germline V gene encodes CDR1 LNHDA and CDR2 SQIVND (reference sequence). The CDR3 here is CASISVNTEAFF. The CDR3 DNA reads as TGCGCCAGTATATCTGTGAACACTGAAGCTTTCTTT.

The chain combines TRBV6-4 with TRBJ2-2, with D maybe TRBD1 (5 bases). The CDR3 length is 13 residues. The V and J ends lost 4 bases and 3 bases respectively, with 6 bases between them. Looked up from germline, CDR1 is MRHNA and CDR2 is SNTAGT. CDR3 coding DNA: TGTGCCAGCAGTGTAGGGGACACCGGGGAGCTGTTTTTT. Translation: CASSVGDTGELFF.

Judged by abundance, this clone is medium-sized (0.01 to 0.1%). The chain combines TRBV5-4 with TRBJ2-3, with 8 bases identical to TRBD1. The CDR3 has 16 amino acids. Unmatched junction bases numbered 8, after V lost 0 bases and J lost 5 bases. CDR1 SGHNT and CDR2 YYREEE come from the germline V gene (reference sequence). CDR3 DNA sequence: TGTGCCAGCAGCTTGGACAGGGGGACCGGGGGAGATACGCAGTATTTT. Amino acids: CASSLDRGTGGDTQYF.

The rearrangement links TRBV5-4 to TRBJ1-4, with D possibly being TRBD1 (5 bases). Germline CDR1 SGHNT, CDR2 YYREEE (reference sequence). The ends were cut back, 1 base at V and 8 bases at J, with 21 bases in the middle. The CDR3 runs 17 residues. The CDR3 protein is CASSLKGRGRGTEKLFF. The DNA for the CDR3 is TGTGCCAGCAGCTTGAAAGGACGGGGGAGGGGAACCGAAAAACTGTTTTTT.

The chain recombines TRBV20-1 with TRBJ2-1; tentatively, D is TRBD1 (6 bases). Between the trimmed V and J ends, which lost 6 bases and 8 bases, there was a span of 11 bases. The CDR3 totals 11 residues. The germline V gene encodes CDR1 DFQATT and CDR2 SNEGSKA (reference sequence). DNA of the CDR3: TGCAGTGCCCCAGGGGCCCATGAGCAGTTCTTC. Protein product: CSAPGAHEQFF.

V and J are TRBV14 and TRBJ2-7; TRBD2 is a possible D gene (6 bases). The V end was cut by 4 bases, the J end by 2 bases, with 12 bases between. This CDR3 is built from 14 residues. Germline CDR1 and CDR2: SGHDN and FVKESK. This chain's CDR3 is CASSRQPGAYEQYF. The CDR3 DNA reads TGTGCCAGCAGCCGACAACCGGGGGCCTACGAGCAGTACTTC.

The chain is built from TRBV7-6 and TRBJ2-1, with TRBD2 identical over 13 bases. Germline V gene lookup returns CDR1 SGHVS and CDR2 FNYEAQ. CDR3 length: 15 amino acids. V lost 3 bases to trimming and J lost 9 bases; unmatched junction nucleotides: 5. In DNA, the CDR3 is TGTGCCAGCAGCTTTACTAGCGGGGGGGCTGGTGAGCAGTTCTTC. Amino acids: CASSFTSGGAGEQFF. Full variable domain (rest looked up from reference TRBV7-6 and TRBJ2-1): GAGVSQSPRYKVTKRGQDVALRCDPISGHVSLYWYRQALGQGPEFLTYFNYEAQQDKSGLPNDRFSAERPEGSISTLTIQRTEQRDSAMYRCASSFTSGGAGEQFFGPGTRLTVL.

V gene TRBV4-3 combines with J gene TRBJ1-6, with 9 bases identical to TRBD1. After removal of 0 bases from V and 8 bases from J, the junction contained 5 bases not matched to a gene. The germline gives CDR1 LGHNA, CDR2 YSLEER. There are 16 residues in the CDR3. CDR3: CASSQEGTGYYSPLHF. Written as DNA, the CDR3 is TGCGCCAGCAGCCAAGAGGGGACAGGGTACTATTCACCCCTCCACTTT.

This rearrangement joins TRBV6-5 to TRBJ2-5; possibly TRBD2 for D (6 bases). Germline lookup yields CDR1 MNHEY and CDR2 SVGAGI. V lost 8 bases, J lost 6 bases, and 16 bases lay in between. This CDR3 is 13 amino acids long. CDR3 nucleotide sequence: TGTGCCAGCTCCGGAGGGGTGTGGAAGACCCAGTACTTC. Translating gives CASSGGVWKTQYF.

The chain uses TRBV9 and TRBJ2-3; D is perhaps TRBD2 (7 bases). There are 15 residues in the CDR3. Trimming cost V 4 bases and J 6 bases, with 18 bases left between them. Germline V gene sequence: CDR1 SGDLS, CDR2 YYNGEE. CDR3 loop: CASSPQGGASDTQYF. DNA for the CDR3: TGTGCCAGCAGCCCCCAAGGGGGGGCCAGTGATACGCAGTATTTT.

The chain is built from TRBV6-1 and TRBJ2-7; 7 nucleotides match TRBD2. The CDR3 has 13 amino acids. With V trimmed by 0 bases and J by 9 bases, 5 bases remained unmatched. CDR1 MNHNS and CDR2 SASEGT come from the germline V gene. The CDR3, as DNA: TGTGCCAGCAGTGAAGCTCGGGGGGTTCGGCAGTACTTC. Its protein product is CASSEARGVRQYF.

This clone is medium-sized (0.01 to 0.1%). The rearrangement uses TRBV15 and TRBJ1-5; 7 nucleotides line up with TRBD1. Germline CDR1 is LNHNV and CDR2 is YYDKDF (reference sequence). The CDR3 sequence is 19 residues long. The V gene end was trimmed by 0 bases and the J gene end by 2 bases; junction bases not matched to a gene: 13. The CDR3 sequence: CATSRDGQAPLFGNQPQHF. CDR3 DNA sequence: TGTGCCACCAGCAGAGACGGACAGGCCCCGTTATTTGGCAATCAGCCCCAGCATTTT.

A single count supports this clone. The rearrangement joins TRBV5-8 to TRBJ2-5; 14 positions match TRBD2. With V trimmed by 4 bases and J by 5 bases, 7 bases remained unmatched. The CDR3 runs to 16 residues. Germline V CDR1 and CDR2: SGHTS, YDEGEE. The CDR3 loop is CASSPTSGGAVETQYF. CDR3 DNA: TGTGCCAGCAGCCCGACTAGCGGGGGGGCCGTGGAGACCCAGTACTTC.

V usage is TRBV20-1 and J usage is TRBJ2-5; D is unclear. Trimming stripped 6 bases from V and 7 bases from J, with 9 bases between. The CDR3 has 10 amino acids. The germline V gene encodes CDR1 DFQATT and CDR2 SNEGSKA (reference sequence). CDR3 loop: CSAQSRTQYF. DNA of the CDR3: TGCAGTGCACAGTCCAGGACCCAGTACTTC.

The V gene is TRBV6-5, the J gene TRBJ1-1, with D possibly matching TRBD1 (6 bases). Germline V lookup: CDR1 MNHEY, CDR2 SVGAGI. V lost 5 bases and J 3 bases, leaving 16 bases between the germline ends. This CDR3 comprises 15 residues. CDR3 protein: CASSPGGAGDTEAFF. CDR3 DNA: TGTGCCAGCAGTCCGGGGGGGGCCGGGGACACTGAAGCTTTCTTT.

The CDR3 DNA is TGTGCCAGCAGCTCCTCGGGACAGATCATATACAATGAGCAGTTCTTC. Translated: CASSSSGQIIYNEQFF. The gene calls are TRBV7-6 and TRBJ2-1; TRBD1 agrees at 7 bases. Germline assignment: CDR1 SGHVS and CDR2 FNYEAQ. V lost 4 bases to trimming and J lost 4 bases; unmatched junction nucleotides: 10. The CDR3 runs 16 residues.

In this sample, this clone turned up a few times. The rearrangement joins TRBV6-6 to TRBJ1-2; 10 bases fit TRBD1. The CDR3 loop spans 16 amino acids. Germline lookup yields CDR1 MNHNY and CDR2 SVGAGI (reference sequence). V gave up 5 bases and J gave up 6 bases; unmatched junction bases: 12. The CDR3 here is CASSVRVGTGDDGYTF. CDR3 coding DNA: TGTGCCAGCAGTGTACGTGTCGGGACAGGGGACGATGGCTACACCTTC.

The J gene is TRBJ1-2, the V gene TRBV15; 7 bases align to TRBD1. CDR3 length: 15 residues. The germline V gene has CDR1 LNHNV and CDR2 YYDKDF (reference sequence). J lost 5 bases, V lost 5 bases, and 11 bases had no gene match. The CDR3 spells CATSLVGRDSYGYTF. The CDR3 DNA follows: TGTGCCACCAGCCTTGTCGGGCGGGACAGTTATGGCTACACCTTC.

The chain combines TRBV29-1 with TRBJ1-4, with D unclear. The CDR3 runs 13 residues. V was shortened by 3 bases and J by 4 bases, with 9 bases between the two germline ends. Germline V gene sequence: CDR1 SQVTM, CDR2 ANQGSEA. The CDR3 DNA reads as TGCAGCGTTGATGTCGGGAATAATGAAAAACTGTTTTTT. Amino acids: CSVDVGNNEKLFF.

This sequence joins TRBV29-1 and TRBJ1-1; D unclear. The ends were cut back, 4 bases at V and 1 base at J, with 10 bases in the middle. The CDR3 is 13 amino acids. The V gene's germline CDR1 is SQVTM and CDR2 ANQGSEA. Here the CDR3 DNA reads TGCAGCGTTGTCAGCCGGGGGAACACTGAAGCTTTCTTT. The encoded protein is CSVVSRGNTEAFF.

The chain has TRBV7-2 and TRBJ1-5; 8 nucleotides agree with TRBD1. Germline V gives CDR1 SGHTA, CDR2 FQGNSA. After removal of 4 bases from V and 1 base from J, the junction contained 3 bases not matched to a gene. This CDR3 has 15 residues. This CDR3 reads CASSSGQASNQPQHF. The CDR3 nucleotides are TGTGCCAGCAGCTCGGGACAGGCCAGCAATCAGCCCCAGCATTTT. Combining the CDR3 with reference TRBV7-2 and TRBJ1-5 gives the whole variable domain GAGVSQSPSNKVTEKGKDVELRCDPISGHTALYWYRQSLGQGLEFLIYFQGNSAPDKSGLPSDRFSAERTGGSVSTLTIQRTQQEDSAVYLCASSSGQASNQPQHFGDGTRLSIL.

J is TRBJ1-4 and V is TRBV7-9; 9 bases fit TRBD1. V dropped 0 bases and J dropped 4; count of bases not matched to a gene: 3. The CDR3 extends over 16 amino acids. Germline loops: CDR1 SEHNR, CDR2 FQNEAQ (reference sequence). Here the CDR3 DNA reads TGTGCCAGCAGCTTAGCCCCGGGACAGGGTAATGAAAAACTGTTTTTT. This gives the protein CASSLAPGQGNEKLFF.

CDR3 region: CASSRDMGQGAGEQYF. For the CDR3, the DNA is TGTGCCAGCAGTCGGGATATGGGACAGGGGGCGGGAGAGCAGTACTTC. This sequence joins TRBV27 and TRBJ2-7, with 12 bases that match TRBD1. Germline V gene data show CDR1 as MNHEY and CDR2 as SMNVEV (reference sequence). This CDR3 region has 16 residues. The ends lost 5 bases at V and 7 bases at J; junction bases unmatched: 12.

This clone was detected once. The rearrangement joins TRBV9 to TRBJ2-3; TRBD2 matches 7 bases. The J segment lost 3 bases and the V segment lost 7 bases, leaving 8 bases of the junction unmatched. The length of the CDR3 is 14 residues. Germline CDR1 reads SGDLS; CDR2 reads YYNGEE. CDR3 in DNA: TGTGCCAGCGGGGGGAGGGGTGGTACAGATACGCAGTATTTT. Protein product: CASGGRGGTDTQYF.

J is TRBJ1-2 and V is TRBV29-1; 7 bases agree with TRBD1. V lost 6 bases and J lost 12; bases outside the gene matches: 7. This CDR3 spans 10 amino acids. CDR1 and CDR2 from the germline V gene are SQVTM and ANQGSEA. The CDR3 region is CSVLQGHDTF. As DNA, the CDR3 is TGCAGCGTGTTACAGGGGCATGACACCTTC.

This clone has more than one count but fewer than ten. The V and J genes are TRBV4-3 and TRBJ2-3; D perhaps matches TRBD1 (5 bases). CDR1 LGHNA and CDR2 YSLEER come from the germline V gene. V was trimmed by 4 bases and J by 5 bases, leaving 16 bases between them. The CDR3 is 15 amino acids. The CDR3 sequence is CASSLGPSGGDTQYF. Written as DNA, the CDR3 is TGCGCCAGCAGCCTGGGGCCCTCGGGTGGAGATACGCAGTATTTT.

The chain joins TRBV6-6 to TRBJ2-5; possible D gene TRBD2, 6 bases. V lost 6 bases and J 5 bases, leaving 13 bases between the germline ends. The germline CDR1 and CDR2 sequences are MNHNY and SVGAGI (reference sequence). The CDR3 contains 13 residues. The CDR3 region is CASRGGSDETQYF. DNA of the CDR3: TGTGCCAGCAGGGGGGGTTCGGACGAGACCCAGTACTTC.